These 27 T cell receptor beta chains came from one sample sequenced in a study of identical twins. TCRdb reprocessed the 5' RACE reads with MiXCR, giving one entry per CDR3 protein. In the table there are 1.5 million to 2 million distinct CDR3 sequences, roughly a third of which are singletons. Sequencing input: cord blood. The source of these receptors is a newborn girl in good health.

This rearrangement joins TRBV20-1 to TRBJ2-7; 7 bases line up with TRBD1. The CDR3 is 13 amino acids. Trimming took 5 bases from V and 2 from J; bases not matched to a gene: 6. The germline V gene has CDR1 DFQATT and CDR2 SNEGSKA (reference sequence). The CDR3 is CSALGTVAYEQYF. CDR3 in DNA: TGCAGTGCTCTCGGGACAGTGGCCTACGAGCAGTACTTC.

There are a few counts of this clonotype. The chain couples TRBV28 to TRBJ2-5; D might be TRBD1 (5 bases). Trimming removed 3 bases at V and 0 bases at J, with 8 bases between. This CDR3 contains 14 residues. The germline gives CDR1 MDHEN, CDR2 SYDVKM. The CDR3 nucleotides are TGTGCCAGCAGTTTCCAGGGTTACCAAGAGACCCAGTACTTC. This translates into CASSFQGYQETQYF.

This clonotype has a handful of counts. The V and J genes are TRBV2 and TRBJ2-5, with 7 bases matching TRBD2. The ends lost 0 bases at V and 3 bases at J; junction bases unmatched: 4. CDR3 length: 15 residues. Per germline, CDR1 SNHLY and CDR2 FYNNEI. The CDR3 protein is CASSEAGAGKETQYF. The CDR3 nucleotides are TGTGCCAGCAGTGAAGCGGGAGCGGGAAAAGAGACCCAGTACTTC.

This clonotype was seen many times. The J gene is TRBJ2-5, the V gene TRBV29-1; D gene ambiguous. Looked up from germline, CDR1 is SQVTM and CDR2 is ANQGSEA. Trimming removed 2 bases from V and 5 bases from J, with 3 bases in between. The CDR3 loop spans 10 amino acids. CDR3 region: CSVERETQYF. As DNA, the CDR3 is TGCAGCGTTGAAAGGGAGACCCAGTACTTC. The whole variable domain, remainder taken from reference TRBV29-1 and TRBJ2-5, is SAVISQKPSRDICQRGTSLTIQCQVDSQVTMMFWYRQQPGQSLTLIATANQGSEATYESGFVIDKFPISRPNLTFSTLTVSNMSPEDSSIYLCSVERETQYFGPGTRLLVL.

The chain links TRBV12-3 or TRBV12-4 to TRBJ1-2; TRBD1 matches at 11 bases. The junction had 11 bases not matched to a gene; V was cut back by 7 bases and J by 7 bases. This CDR3 region has 15 residues. CDR3 sequence reads: CASTLGQGAEVGYTF. The CDR3 DNA follows: TGTGCCAGCACCCTAGGACAGGGGGCAGAGGTTGGCTACACCTTC.

In regard to this clonotype: One end of the junction fails to match germline, which may point to a read error. The rearrangement joins TRBV7-2 to TRBJ1-2; D might be TRBD1 (6 bases). The CDR3 loop spans 13 amino acids. Germline CDR1 SGHTA, CDR2 FQGNSA. The CDR3 sequence: CASSIRGTYGYNF. The CDR3 DNA reads as TGTGCCAGCAGCATCAGGGGAACCTATGGCTACAACTTC.

This clonotype occurred a few times. The chain links TRBV3-1 to TRBJ1-1; D gene ambiguous. V shed 0 bases and J shed 0 bases, with 8 bases lying between them. The CDR3 has 15 amino acids. CDR1 is LGHDT, CDR2 YNNKEL, per germline (reference sequence). The CDR3 region is CASSQDPLMNTEAFF. The CDR3 DNA is TGTGCCAGCAGCCAAGATCCGTTGATGAACACTGAAGCTTTCTTT.

This clonotype was seen a few times. The CDR3: CSAMGGHNEQFF. The CDR3 nucleotides read TGCAGTGCTATGGGGGGGCACAATGAGCAGTTCTTC. The rearrangement joins TRBV20-1 to TRBJ2-1; TRBD2 might be the D (7 bases). The CDR3 consists of 12 residues. The germline CDR1 and CDR2 sequences are DFQATT and SNEGSKA (reference sequence). Trimming took off 4 bases at V and 5 bases at J, with 9 bases between the two ends.

This chain joins TRBV7-2 and TRBJ2-1; 8 bases agree with TRBD2. Near its end, the DNA agrees better with TRBJ2-7, so the J call may be wrong. Germline V gene sequence: CDR1 SGHTA, CDR2 FQGNSA. The CDR3 is 16 amino acids. CDR3 nucleotides: TGTGCCAGCAGCTTTAGCGGGGCCTCCTCCTACAATGAGCAGTACTTC. Translated, it gives CASSFSGASSYNEQYF.

This clonotype was counted at least ten times. The CDR3 DNA follows: TGTGCCAGCAGTTTTAAGGGATGGGAGACCCAGTACTTC. Translating gives CASSFKGWETQYF. The rearrangement joins TRBV28 to TRBJ2-5; D unresolved. Germline CDR1 and CDR2: MDHEN and SYDVKM. The CDR3 runs to 13 residues. V was trimmed by 3 bases and J by 5 bases, leaving 10 bases between them.

This clonotype was counted a few times. This chain joins TRBV20-1 and TRBJ2-7; 10 bases fit TRBD2. J lost 0 bases, V lost 5 bases, and 22 bases had no gene match. CDR3 length equals 20 residues. Germline loops: CDR1 DFQATT, CDR2 SNEGSKA (reference sequence). CDR3 amino acids: CSAGRLAGATHSLPSYEQYF. The DNA of the CDR3 is TGCAGTGCTGGACGGCTAGCGGGAGCCACACACTCACTACCCTCCTACGAGCAGTACTTC.

This clonotype was counted a few times. The chain carries TRBV18 and TRBJ2-7; the D gene is possibly TRBD1 (6 bases). Germline V gives CDR1 KGHSH, CDR2 LQKENI. CDR3 length: 16 residues. Trimming removed 4 bases at V and 2 bases at J, with 18 bases between. The chain's CDR3 is CASSQNRPQGTYEQYF. CDR3 sequence (DNA): TGTGCCAGCTCACAGAACAGACCACAGGGCACCTACGAGCAGTACTTC.

The chain has TRBV6-5 and TRBJ2-7; 8 positions match TRBD2. J gave up 4 bases and V 4 bases, and 9 bases lay outside the gene matches. CDR3 length: 15 residues. Germline lookup yields CDR1 MNHEY and CDR2 SVGAGI. In DNA form, the CDR3 reads TGTGCCAGCAGTTCGGGTGGGACTAGTGGTTACGAGCAGTACTTC. Translation gives CASSSGGTSGYEQYF.

This clonotype was recorded a few times. This chain connects TRBV20-1 to TRBJ2-7; D gene unclear. The CDR3 is 12 amino acids. V gave up 3 bases and J gave up 3 bases, with 9 bases separating them. Germline lookup yields CDR1 DFQATT and CDR2 SNEGSKA (reference sequence). CDR3 sequence: CSARRRNYEQYF. The CDR3, as DNA: TGCAGTGCTAGGAGAAGGAACTACGAGCAGTACTTC.

The genes are TRBV7-9 and TRBJ2-1; perhaps TRBD2 as D (5 bases). The CDR3 covers 15 residues. V shed 4 bases and J shed 4 bases, with 14 bases lying between them. Per the germline V gene, CDR1 is SEHNR and CDR2 is FQNEAQ (reference sequence). CDR3 sequence: CASSSEDYPYNEQFF. The CDR3 nucleotides read TGTGCCAGCAGCTCAGAAGACTATCCGTACAATGAGCAGTTCTTC.

In the case of this clonotype: This may come from a read error, since a much larger clone is one base off. The CDR3 DNA sequence: TGTGCCATCAGTGAGTCGCAATTTGAGACCCAGTTCTTC. Protein sequence: CAISESQFETQFF. This chain links TRBV10-3 with TRBJ2-1; D is ambiguous. Trimming removed 0 bases from V and 13 bases from J, with 13 bases in between. This CDR3 region has 13 residues. Germline loops: CDR1 ENHRY, CDR2 SYGVKD.

This clonotype turned up a few times. J is TRBJ1-4 and V is TRBV2, with D hard to call. V shed 7 bases and J shed 8 bases, with 8 bases lying between them. Germline V gene data show CDR1 as SNHLY and CDR2 as FYNNEI. This CDR3 is built from 11 residues. CDR3 protein: CASILWEKLFF. As DNA, the CDR3 is TGTGCCAGCATCTTGTGGGAAAAACTGTTTTTT.

The chain has TRBV28 and TRBJ2-7; D remains ambiguous. CDR1 is MDHEN, CDR2 SYDVKM, per germline. Trimming left V 5 bases short and J 6 bases short, with 20 bases between. The CDR3 loop spans 15 amino acids. The CDR3 bases are TGTGCCAGCAGTGGGCCGGGCAGCTTTCCTCGCGAGCAGTACTTC. This gives the protein CASSGPGSFPREQYF. Full variable domain (missing parts from reference TRBV28 and TRBJ2-7): DVKVTQSSRYLVKRTGEKVFLECVQDMDHENMFWYRQDPGLGLRLIYFSYDVKMKEKGDIPEGYSVSREKKERFSLILESASTNQTSMYLCASSGPGSFPREQYFGPGTRLTVT.

The CDR3 region has the DNA TGCGCCAGCAGCCAAGGGGACCGGGACCAAGAGACCCAGTACTTC. This encodes CASSQGDRDQETQYF. The rearrangement links TRBV4-1 to TRBJ2-5; D might be TRBD1 or TRBD2, each matching 5 bases. CDR3 size: 15 residues. Trimming stripped 1 base from V and 0 bases from J, with 9 bases between. CDR1 MGHRA and CDR2 YSYEKL come from the germline V gene.

This clonotype was seen a few times. Here the CDR3 DNA reads TGTGCCAGCAGTTTATTTCCGACAGGGAACACTGAAGCTTTCTTT. This codes for CASSLFPTGNTEAFF. This chain links TRBV27 with TRBJ1-1; D is possibly TRBD1 (6 bases). V lost 1 base and J 1 base, leaving 10 bases between the germline ends. The length of the CDR3 is 15 residues. Germline V CDR1 and CDR2: MNHEY, SMNVEV (reference sequence).

This clonotype was picked up a small number of times. The chain employs TRBV10-3 and TRBJ1-1; 7 nucleotides match TRBD1. The length of the CDR3 is 14 residues. Germline lookup yields CDR1 ENHRY and CDR2 SYGVKD. The V gene end was trimmed by 4 bases and the J gene end by 2 bases; junction bases not matched to a gene: 4. The CDR3 protein is CAISGAGGNTEAFF. CDR3 sequence (DNA): TGTGCCATCAGTGGGGCAGGGGGAAACACTGAAGCTTTCTTT.

The chain combines TRBV12-3 or TRBV12-4 with TRBJ1-5; 7 nucleotides match TRBD1. This CDR3 region has 17 residues. J was trimmed by 0 bases and V by 6 bases; bases with no gene match: 11. As DNA, the CDR3 is TGTGCCAGCAGACTTAGGGGGCAGGATTATAGCAATCAGCCCCAGCATTTT. It encodes CASRLRGQDYSNQPQHF.

This clonotype was picked up many times. The chain joins TRBV27 to TRBJ2-1, with 8 bases fitting TRBD2. This CDR3 is built from 15 residues. V trimming: 2 bases; J trimming: 3 bases; junction bases outside the gene matches: 3. Germline CDR1 MNHEY, CDR2 SMNVEV (reference sequence). CDR3 amino acids: CASSLRGTSYNEQFF. The DNA for the CDR3 is TGTGCCAGCAGTTTAAGGGGGACTAGCTACAATGAGCAGTTCTTC.

In the case of this clonotype: Germline and junction disagree at one end, which may indicate a read error. The rearrangement uses TRBV20-1 and TRBJ2-6; the match to TRBD2 covers 11 bases. Germline V gene data show CDR1 as DFQATT and CDR2 as SNEGSKA (reference sequence). The CDR3 is 17 amino acids. CDR3 sequence (DNA): TGCAGTGCAGCCGGGACTAGCGGACACTCTGGGGCCGACGTCCTGACTTTC. The encoded protein is CSAAGTSGHSGADVLTF.

The V gene is TRBV20-1, the J gene TRBJ1-4; no firm D call. Germline V gives CDR1 DFQATT, CDR2 SNEGSKA (reference sequence). The CDR3 totals 14 residues. V lost 5 bases, J lost 8 bases, and 18 bases lay in between. CDR3 in amino acids: CSAPAGSGGEKLFF. CDR3 nucleotide sequence: TGCAGTGCTCCCGCGGGCAGTGGAGGCGAAAAACTGTTTTTT.

This rearrangement joins TRBV28 to TRBJ2-4, with a tentative D call TRBD1 (6 bases). The J call is in doubt because the DNA end fits TRBJ2-7 better. The CDR3 runs 15 residues. Germline V gene sequence: CDR1 MDHEN, CDR2 SYDVKM. The CDR3 DNA is TGTGCCAGCAGTTCTCTGACAGGCTATTCCGACGAGCAGTACTTC. Protein product: CASSSLTGYSDEQYF.

This chain joins TRBV5-1 and TRBJ2-1; no definite D call. Germline V CDR1 and CDR2: SGHRS, YFSETQ. This CDR3 region has 14 residues. Trimming cost V 0 bases and J 6 bases, with 10 bases left between them. The CDR3: CASSLGSGINEQFF. DNA for the CDR3: TGCGCCAGCAGCTTGGGGTCGGGCATCAATGAGCAGTTCTTC.